This passage covers 14 T cell receptor beta chains from one sample sequenced in a study of T cells after yellow fever vaccination. TCRdb called the 5' RACE reads again in MiXCR, with one record for every CDR3 protein. The profile covers approximately 150,000 distinct CDR3 sequences, with roughly 8.2% appearing a single time and roughly 0.73% taken by the ten largest. Sequences were derived from CD4+ T cells sorted from PBMCs, sampled 5 days after the yellow fever booster vaccination. The receptors originated from a young man who received the YFV17D yellow fever vaccine.

In its sample, this clonotype was seen many times. This rearrangement joins TRBV7-2 to TRBJ2-5; 8 nucleotides agree with TRBD1. This CDR3 is 16 amino acids long. Germline CDR1 is SGHTA and CDR2 is FQGNSA. With 5 bases clipped from V and 0 bases from J, the junction kept 8 bases outside the gene matches. CDR3 nucleotide sequence: TGTGCCAGCAGCCCTAGGACAGGGTTGAACCAAGAGACCCAGTACTTC. As protein: CASSPRTGLNQETQYF.

Ten or more counts support this clonotype. The rearrangement uses TRBV7-8 and TRBJ2-1, with D possibly being TRBD1 or TRBD2 (5 bases each). This CDR3 is 15 amino acids long. V was clipped by 5 bases and J by 0 bases, with 11 bases between them. Germline V gene data show CDR1 as SGHVS and CDR2 as FQNEAQ. The CDR3 nucleotides read TGTGCCAGCAGCCTCGACAGCGGCTCCTACAATGAGCAGTTCTTC. The encoded protein is CASSLDSGSYNEQFF.

In its sample, this clonotype was seen many times. The rearrangement uses TRBV29-1 and TRBJ2-1; D might be TRBD1 or TRBD2, each matching 7 bases. Trimming removed 7 bases at V and 6 bases at J, with 16 bases between. This CDR3 has 13 amino acids. The germline V gene has CDR1 SQVTM and CDR2 ANQGSEA. The CDR3 sequence is CSAWTRGPNEQFF. The CDR3 region has the DNA TGCAGCGCCTGGACTAGGGGGCCCAATGAGCAGTTCTTC.

A remark on this clonotype: With a much larger clone just one base away, this may be a read error. The chain uses TRBV6-5 and TRBJ2-7; TRBD1 agrees at 9 bases. The germline V gene encodes CDR1 MNHEY and CDR2 SVGAGI. V lost 4 bases to trimming and J lost 6 bases; unmatched junction nucleotides: 7. This CDR3 is 14 amino acids long. The CDR3 reads CASSWTGAGGEQYF. The CDR3 bases are TGTGCCAGCAGTTGGACAGGGGCTGGGGGCGAGCAGTACTTC.

This clonotype was seen repeatedly, ten times or more. This chain links TRBV7-3 with TRBJ2-2; no reliable D call. CDR3 length equals 13 residues. Trimming left V 5 bases short and J 4 bases short, with 8 bases between. Germline V CDR1 and CDR2: SGHTA, FQGTGA. CDR3: CASSPWSTGELFF. CDR3 in DNA: TGTGCCAGCAGCCCCTGGAGCACCGGGGAGCTGTTTTTT.

On this clonotype: One base away lies a much larger clone, so this may be a sequencing read error. The J gene is TRBJ2-3, the V gene TRBV29-1; TRBD2 aligns across 9 bases. This CDR3 region has 13 residues. Germline trimming cut 7 bases from V and 5 bases from J; bases unmatched to any gene: 7. Germline CDR1 and CDR2: SQVTM and ANQGSEA. The CDR3 DNA sequence: TGCAGCGAGGGAGCGGGAGGAATAGATACGCAGTATTTT. Protein product: CSEGAGGIDTQYF.

At least ten counts were recorded for this clonotype. The chain recombines TRBV20-1 with TRBJ2-2; unclear D gene. The germline V gene encodes CDR1 DFQATT and CDR2 SNEGSKA (reference sequence). This CDR3 has 13 amino acids. The V end was cut by 1 base, the J end by 2 bases, with 5 bases between. CDR3 region: CSARGTNTGELFF. The DNA of the CDR3 is TGCAGTGCTAGAGGAACCAACACCGGGGAGCTGTTTTTT.

In its sample, this clonotype was seen many times. This sequence joins TRBV19 and TRBJ2-7, with D unresolved. Trimming left V 3 bases short and J 6 bases short, with 24 bases between. Germline loops: CDR1 LNHDA, CDR2 SQIVND (reference sequence). The CDR3 extends over 17 amino acids. CDR3: CASSIASLFGSWGEQYF. The CDR3 coding sequence is TGTGCCAGTAGTATTGCAAGCCTATTTGGGTCCTGGGGCGAGCAGTACTTC.

This clonotype has a count of ten or more. The V call is TRBV29-1, the J call TRBJ2-3; a possible D gene is TRBD2 (6 bases). V shed 7 bases and J shed 5 bases, with 7 bases lying between them. Germline CDR1 reads SQVTM; CDR2 reads ANQGSEA. This CDR3 has 10 residues. CDR3 sequence: CSGGEDTQYF. As DNA, the CDR3 is TGCAGCGGCGGGGAAGATACGCAGTATTTT.

The table lists this clonotype with a few counts. This chain links TRBV5-4 with TRBJ2-7; D is tentatively TRBD1 or TRBD2 (6 bases each). The ends were cut back, 1 base at V and 5 bases at J, with 10 bases in the middle. This CDR3 comprises 13 residues. CDR1 and CDR2 from the germline V gene are SGHNT and YYREEE (reference sequence). DNA for the CDR3: TGTGCCAGCAGCTTGCGGGGGCTAGACGAGCAGTACTTC. This encodes CASSLRGLDEQYF. The variable domain in full, completed from reference TRBV5-4 and TRBJ2-7, reads ETGVTQSPTHLIKTRGQQVTLRCSSQSGHNTVSWYQQALGQGPQFIFQYYREEENGRGNFPPRFSGLQFPNYSSELNVNALELDDSALYLCASSLRGLDEQYFGPGTRLTVT.

The rearrangement joins TRBV7-2 to TRBJ2-5; a possible D gene is TRBD1 (5 bases). Trimming left V 1 base short and J 5 bases short, with 8 bases between. CDR1 SGHTA and CDR2 FQGNSA come from the germline V gene. The CDR3 extends over 13 amino acids. The CDR3 DNA reads TGTGCCAGCAGCTTAGGGGGCTTTGAGACCCAGTACTTC. Its protein product is CASSLGGFETQYF. The whole variable domain, remainder taken from reference TRBV7-2 and TRBJ2-5, is GAGVSQSPSNKVTEKGKDVELRCDPISGHTALYWYRQSLGQGLEFLIYFQGNSAPDKSGLPSDRFSAERTGGSVSTLTIQRTQQEDSAVYLCASSLGGFETQYFGPGTRLLVL.

Notes on this clonotype: A much bigger clone sits one base away, suggesting this may be a read error. The chain couples TRBV6-1 to TRBJ2-7; D may correspond to TRBD1 or TRBD2 (6 bases each). From germline, CDR1 is MNHNS and CDR2 SASEGT. V gave up 4 bases and J gave up 3 bases, with 13 bases separating them. The CDR3 sequence is 14 residues long. CDR3 nucleotide sequence: TGTGCCAGCAGTGTCCAGAGGGGGGTCTACGAGCAGTACTTC. The encoded protein is CASSVQRGVYEQYF.

This clonotype was picked up many times. The V and J genes are TRBV5-1 and TRBJ2-1, with 7 nucleotides matching TRBD2. Germline V gene lookup returns CDR1 SGHRS and CDR2 YFSETQ. The junction had 4 bases not matched to a gene; V was cut back by 1 base and J by 6 bases. The CDR3 totals 14 residues. The DNA of the CDR3 is TGCGCCAGCAGCTTGTCCCCGGGAGGCAATGAGCAGTTCTTC. It translates to CASSLSPGGNEQFF.

This chain connects TRBV7-2 to TRBJ2-1; tentatively, D is TRBD2 (5 bases). Germline-derived CDR1 and CDR2 are SGHTA and FQGNSA. V shed 3 bases and J shed 7 bases, with 16 bases lying between them. This CDR3 region has 15 residues. For the CDR3, the DNA is TGTGCCAGCAGCTTCCTCGGGTCCCCGGGGAATGAGCAGTTCTTC. This translates into CASSFLGSPGNEQFF.